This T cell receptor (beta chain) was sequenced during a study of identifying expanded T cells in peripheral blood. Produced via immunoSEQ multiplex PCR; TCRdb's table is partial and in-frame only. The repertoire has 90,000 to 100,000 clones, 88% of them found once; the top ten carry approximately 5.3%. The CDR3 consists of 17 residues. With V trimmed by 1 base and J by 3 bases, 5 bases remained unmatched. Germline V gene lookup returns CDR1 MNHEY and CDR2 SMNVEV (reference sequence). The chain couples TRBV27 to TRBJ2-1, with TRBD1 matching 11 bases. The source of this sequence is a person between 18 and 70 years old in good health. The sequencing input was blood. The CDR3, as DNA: TGTGCCAGCAGTTTATTCGGGACAGGGGGACGCTACAATGAGCAGTTCTTC. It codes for CASSLFGTGGRYNEQFF.